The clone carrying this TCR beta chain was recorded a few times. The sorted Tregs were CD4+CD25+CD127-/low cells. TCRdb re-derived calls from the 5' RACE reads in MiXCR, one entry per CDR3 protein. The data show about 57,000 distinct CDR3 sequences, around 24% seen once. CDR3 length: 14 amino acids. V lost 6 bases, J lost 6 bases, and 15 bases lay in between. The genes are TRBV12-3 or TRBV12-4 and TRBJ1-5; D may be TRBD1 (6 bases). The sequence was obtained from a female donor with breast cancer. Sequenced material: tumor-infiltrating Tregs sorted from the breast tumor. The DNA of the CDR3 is TGTGCCAGCAGCCTTACCGCAGGGGCTCAGCCCCAGCATTTT. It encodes CASSLTAGAQPQHF.